These 4 T cell receptor beta chains were all obtained from the same sample, sequenced in a study of cytomegalovirus exposure and HLA in healthy donors (TCRdb year 2017). Library creation used the immunoSEQ multiplex PCR assay. A mixture of 60 forward primers for TCR Vbeta segments and 13 reverse primers for TCR Jbeta segments was used in the multiplex PCR. TCRdb provides this immuneACCESS table in a form limited to in-frame rearrangements. Some clones are lacking; in checked studies, under half of them reflect an unresolved V gene, and why the rest are absent is not known. The sample table contains around 200,000 clones; only one count was recorded for under 85% of them. Jointly, the top ten make up 1.5% to 2% of the sample. The specimen was PBMCs. These receptors all stem from a middle-aged man in good health and CMV-seronegative.

This clone has just a few counts. The rearrangement links TRBV5-5 to TRBJ1-1, with D unresolved. V was clipped by 2 bases and J by 1 base, with 6 bases between them. The CDR3 is 13 amino acids. Germline CDR1 is SGHKS and CDR2 is YYEKEE (reference sequence). Here the CDR3 DNA reads TGTGCCAGCAGCTTTCCGGGGAACACTGAAGCTTTCTTT. Translating it yields CASSFPGNTEAFF.

The chain links TRBV7-2 to TRBJ1-2; perhaps TRBD1 as D (6 bases). Germline assignment: CDR1 SGHTA and CDR2 FQGNSA. The CDR3 is 13 amino acids. Trimming took off 5 bases at V and 4 bases at J, with 11 bases between the two ends. CDR3 region: CASSTDSLYGYTF. CDR3 DNA: TGTGCCAGCAGCACGGACAGTCTCTATGGCTACACCTTC.

V is TRBV14 and J is TRBJ2-3; possible D gene TRBD2, 5 bases. The ends were cut back, 0 bases at V and 4 bases at J, with 17 bases in the middle. From germline, CDR1 is SGHDN and CDR2 FVKESK. The CDR3 spans 17 residues. The CDR3 nucleotides read TGTGCCAGCAGCCAAGATGTACTAACTCACGGGGCAGATACGCAGTATTTT. It translates to CASSQDVLTHGADTQYF.

V usage is TRBV4-2 and J usage is TRBJ1-3; TRBD1 might be the D (6 bases). This CDR3 comprises 15 residues. Germline assignment: CDR1 LGHNA and CDR2 YNFKEQ. The V end was cut by 0 bases, the J end by 5 bases, with 11 bases between. Here the CDR3 reads CASSQEHRERNTIYF. CDR3 coding DNA: TGTGCCAGCAGCCAAGAACACAGGGAGAGAAACACCATATATTTT.